This section outlines one T cell receptor (beta chain) sequence together with its context. Antigen unknown. Mismatch with germline at one junction end may stem from a read error. The sample comes from a study of CD8+CD57+ T cells in acquired aplastic anemia. Study-level information: Sorted CD4+ and CD8+ cells gave an average of roughly 3 ug of DNA. Some 10 million reads were obtained on average for healthy donor CD4+ cells. Findings and limits, study-wide: Patients and controls had CD8+ Simpson's diversity values that were not significantly distinct. Overlap between patients and controls comprised about 30 CD8+ CDR3 sequences.

TCR beta VDJ combinations and CDR3 sequences were profiled from genomic DNA. TCRdb processed the reads anew with MiXCR; each CDR3 protein has one entry. The sample consists of about 220,000 distinct CDR3 sequences, approximately 35% of them appearing once. The sample consisted of sorted CD4+, CD8+, or CD8+CD57+ T cells (not recorded which) from PBMCs. The receptor comes from a human donor in good health, serving as a control.

CDR3 nucleotide sequence: TGTGCCACCACGAACCGAGGGACAGGGCTAGGTGGCCACACCTTC. Translated, it gives CATTNRGTGLGGHTF. The chain couples TRBV19 to TRBJ1-2, with 9 bases lining up with TRBD1. The CDR3 length is 15 residues. The germline CDR1 and CDR2 sequences are LNHDA and SQIVND (reference sequence).